These 27 T cell receptor beta chains originate from one sample sequenced in a study of blood T cell repertoires in COVID-19. The repertoire was sequenced with immunoSEQ multiplex PCR; TCRdb's copy has only in-frame clones and lacks some. This table has approximately 280,000 clones, approximately 85% appearing once. The sample comprised peripheral blood. These receptors all stem from a woman between 65 and 79 years old with acute or convalescent COVID-19.

This chain links TRBV13 with TRBJ1-1; D might be TRBD1 (5 bases). Germline values: CDR1 PRHDT, CDR2 FYEKMQ (reference sequence). This CDR3 is built from 15 residues. V was trimmed by 3 bases and J by 5 bases, leaving 16 bases between them. The CDR3 spells CASSLGYRGSTEAFF. The DNA of the CDR3 is TGTGCCAGCAGCTTGGGATACCGGGGGAGTACTGAAGCTTTCTTT.

CDR3 amino acids: CASSLLRGGTEAFF. For the CDR3, the DNA is TGTGCCAGCAGCTTGCTCAGGGGTGGAACTGAAGCTTTCTTT. J is TRBJ1-1 and V is TRBV5-8; a weak D match, TRBD1 (6 bases). V lost 1 base to trimming and J lost 5 bases, with 12 bases between them. This CDR3 has 14 amino acids. Germline loops: CDR1 SGHTS, CDR2 YDEGEE.

V gene TRBV14 combines with J gene TRBJ2-1, with D possibly TRBD2 on 7 matching bases. Looked up from germline, CDR1 is SGHDN and CDR2 is FVKESK. The CDR3 runs 14 residues. Trimming took off 6 bases at V and 1 base at J, with 10 bases between the two ends. The CDR3 bases are TGTGCCAGCAGTGCGGGGGCGTCCTACAATGAGCAGTTCTTC. Its translation is CASSAGASYNEQFF.

The rearrangement uses TRBV5-5 and TRBJ1-2; D is ambiguous. Per germline, CDR1 SGHKS and CDR2 YYEKEE (reference sequence). Trimming took 6 bases from V and 2 from J, leaving 11 bases between them. The CDR3 sequence is 13 residues long. The CDR3 is CASTSGGNYGYTF. CDR3 DNA sequence: TGTGCCAGCACCTCGGGAGGCAACTATGGCTACACCTTC.

This chain links TRBV19 with TRBJ1-1; TRBD1 matches at 10 bases. Unmatched junction bases numbered 11, after V lost 5 bases and J lost 5 bases. CDR1 LNHDA and CDR2 SQIVND come from the germline V gene (reference sequence). This CDR3 spans 16 amino acids. This chain's CDR3 is CASSSGDRGIGTEAFF. CDR3 bases: TGTGCCAGTAGTTCCGGGGACAGGGGAATAGGAACTGAAGCTTTCTTT.

V and J are TRBV12-3 or TRBV12-4 and TRBJ2-5; D gene uncertain. This CDR3 region has 13 residues. The V gene lost 5 bases and the J gene lost 0 bases, with 7 bases spanning the gap. The CDR3 DNA sequence: TGTGCCAGCAGTCCCCGGTACCAAGAGACCCAGTACTTC. Protein product: CASSPRYQETQYF.

The chain recombines TRBV19 with TRBJ1-3; TRBD1 might be the D (5 bases). CDR1 and CDR2 (germline): LNHDA, SQIVND (reference sequence). The CDR3 runs 13 residues. With 7 bases removed from V and 10 bases from J, the gap between germline ends came to 17 bases. This CDR3 is CASTRDGIGTIYF. CDR3 nucleotides: TGTGCCAGTACGCGGGACGGAATTGGGACCATATATTTT.

The chain couples TRBV7-2 to TRBJ1-3; 7 bases match TRBD1. The CDR3 contains 14 residues. Germline-derived CDR1 and CDR2 are SGHTA and FQGNSA. The trim removed 1 base at V and 4 bases at J, leaving 1 base unmatched. The CDR3 loop reads CASSLVGQGNTIYF. CDR3 coding DNA: TGTGCCAGCAGCTTAGTGGGACAGGGAAACACCATATATTTT.

This chain links TRBV28 with TRBJ1-1; a weak D match, TRBD1 (5 bases). The CDR3 is 13 amino acids. Germline lookup yields CDR1 MDHEN and CDR2 SYDVKM. V lost 6 bases and J lost 3, with 11 bases in between. The CDR3 region is CASRNPGYTEAFF. In DNA form, the CDR3 reads TGTGCCAGCAGAAACCCAGGGTACACTGAAGCTTTCTTT.

The chain recombines TRBV5-4 with TRBJ2-7; D is possibly TRBD1 (7 bases). The CDR3 covers 15 residues. Trimming pared 0 bases from V and 6 bases from J, leaving 16 bases between. CDR1 and CDR2 from the germline V gene are SGHNT and YYREEE (reference sequence). CDR3 nucleotide sequence: TGTGCCAGCAGCTTGGACCGAAGACAGGGAGGCGAGCAGTACTTC. As protein: CASSLDRRQGGEQYF.

This clone was detected only a few times. The rearrangement uses TRBV3-1 (or the pseudogene TRBV3-2) and TRBJ2-7; D is unresolved. Trimming cost V 5 bases and J 4 bases, with 15 bases left between them. This CDR3 contains 14 residues. Germline CDR1 and CDR2: LGHDT and YNNKEL (reference sequence). In DNA, the CDR3 is TGTGCCAGCAGCGGCGACACTCGTCCGTACGAGCAGTACTTC. Translated, it gives CASSGDTRPYEQYF.

This clone occurred a few times. The rearrangement joins TRBV4-1 to TRBJ2-3; TRBD2 is a possible D gene (7 bases). The CDR3 has 16 residues. V lost 1 base to trimming and J lost 2 bases, with 13 bases between them. Per germline, CDR1 MGHRA and CDR2 YSYEKL. CDR3 loop: CASSQGAGAYTDTQYF. Here the CDR3 DNA reads TGCGCCAGCAGCCAAGGGGCGGGGGCCTACACAGATACGCAGTATTTT.

The chain uses TRBV3-1 (or the pseudogene TRBV3-2) and TRBJ1-4; a weak D match, TRBD1 (5 bases). V was pared by 4 bases and J by 8 bases, with 11 bases between. From germline, CDR1 is LGHDT and CDR2 YNNKEL (reference sequence). This CDR3 is built from 13 residues. This CDR3 is CASSPRTREKLFF. DNA for the CDR3: TGTGCCAGCAGCCCACGGACAAGGGAAAAACTGTTTTTT.

This clone was counted once. The genes are TRBV3-1 (or the pseudogene TRBV3-2) and TRBJ1-6; unclear D gene. With 4 bases removed from V and 8 bases from J, the gap between germline ends came to 15 bases. In germline, CDR1 is LGHDT, CDR2 YNNKEL (reference sequence). The CDR3 contains 15 residues. The CDR3 DNA is TGTGCCAGCAGCCTCACACAAATTAATCATTCACCCCTCCACTTT. Its translation: CASSLTQINHSPLHF.

This chain uses TRBV12-3 or TRBV12-4 with TRBJ2-5, with D possibly being TRBD1 (5 bases). Trimming removed 6 bases at V and 4 bases at J, with 9 bases between. The CDR3 has 12 residues. The CDR3 here is CASSPGAETQYF. The CDR3 coding sequence is TGTGCCAGCAGCCCTGGGGCAGAGACCCAGTACTTC.

This clone has just a few counts. V gene TRBV4-2 combines with J gene TRBJ1-1, with D tentatively TRBD1 (5 bases). Germline V gene data show CDR1 as LGHNA and CDR2 as YNFKEQ. CDR3 length: 14 amino acids. The germline V and J ends were trimmed by 5 bases and 1 base, with 11 bases remaining between them. CDR3 sequence reads: CASSAGGPNTEAFF. CDR3 sequence (DNA): TGTGCCAGCAGCGCCGGGGGACCGAACACTGAAGCTTTCTTT.

J is TRBJ1-3 and V is TRBV5-1, with D possibly TRBD1 on 6 matching bases. Germline-derived CDR1 and CDR2 are SGHRS and YFSETQ. This CDR3 is built from 15 residues. The ends were cut back, 4 bases at V and 2 bases at J, with 13 bases in the middle. The CDR3 loop is CASSVATGPGNTIYF. In nucleotides, the CDR3 is TGCGCCAGCAGCGTGGCGACAGGACCTGGAAACACCATATATTTT.

The rearrangement uses TRBV3-1 (or the pseudogene TRBV3-2) and TRBJ1-4; D gene uncertain. This CDR3 comprises 14 residues. Germline V gene data show CDR1 as LGHDT and CDR2 as YNNKEL (reference sequence). V was trimmed by 6 bases and J by 8 bases, leaving 16 bases between them. CDR3 in DNA: TGTGCCAGCAGTCCTACTAATGTCGCCGAAAAACTGTTTTTT. Amino acid sequence: CASSPTNVAEKLFF.

The CDR3 loop reads CASSPGGQGEGYTF. The CDR3 DNA sequence: TGTGCCAGCTCGCCCGGCGGACAGGGAGAAGGCTACACCTTC. The J gene is TRBJ1-2, the V gene TRBV18; 8 nucleotides match TRBD1. Germline CDR1 is KGHSH and CDR2 is LQKENI. Trimming cost V 6 bases and J 8 bases; bases outside gene matches: 11. The CDR3 totals 14 residues.

V usage is TRBV11-3 and J usage is TRBJ2-7; maybe TRBD1 (8 bases). The ends were cut back, 5 bases at V and 0 bases at J, with 17 bases in the middle. The CDR3 has 16 amino acids. In germline, CDR1 is SGHNT, CDR2 YENEEA. CDR3 amino acids: CASSPGQGGSSYEQYF. Here the CDR3 DNA reads TGTGCCAGCAGCCCTGGACAGGGCGGGAGCTCCTACGAGCAGTACTTC.

The chain combines TRBV3-1 (or the pseudogene TRBV3-2) with TRBJ1-1, with 9 positions matching TRBD1. The CDR3 is 16 amino acids. Losses at the gene ends were 5 bases for V and 7 bases for J; bases not matched to a gene: 14. Germline V gene sequence: CDR1 LGHDT, CDR2 YNNKEL (reference sequence). The CDR3 sequence: CASSERSGTGRGEAFF. Written as DNA, the CDR3 is TGTGCCAGCAGCGAACGATCCGGGACAGGGAGAGGTGAAGCTTTCTTT.

V gene TRBV5-1 combines with J gene TRBJ2-3; 8 bases align to TRBD2. The CDR3 is 16 residues long. J gave up 2 bases and V 2 bases, and 7 bases lay outside the gene matches. Germline CDR1 is SGHRS and CDR2 is YFSETQ. CDR3: CASSFGAGAHTDTQYF. The CDR3 nucleotides read TGCGCCAGCAGCTTTGGAGCGGGGGCCCACACAGATACGCAGTATTTT.

The V gene is TRBV5-6, the J gene TRBJ1-3; D is ambiguous. Germline values: CDR1 SGHDT, CDR2 YYEEEE. The germline V and J ends were trimmed by 1 base and 1 base, with 9 bases remaining between them. The CDR3 is 15 amino acids. Here the CDR3 DNA reads TGTGCCAGCAGCTTGAATTCCCTTTCTGGAAACACCATATATTTT. This gives the protein CASSLNSLSGNTIYF.

For the CDR3, the DNA is TGTGCCAGCAGCTTGACGGAGTCTCAATATGGCTACACCTTC. This sequence encodes CASSLTESQYGYTF. The rearrangement links TRBV2 to TRBJ1-2, with D hard to call. V gave up 6 bases and J gave up 5 bases, with 16 bases separating them. Germline CDR1 and CDR2: SNHLY and FYNNEI. The CDR3 spans 14 residues.

The rearrangement uses TRBV2 and TRBJ2-6; 7 bases align to TRBD1. This CDR3 has 16 residues. Germline V gives CDR1 SNHLY, CDR2 FYNNEI. The J segment lost 1 base and the V segment lost 4 bases, leaving 4 bases of the junction unmatched. The CDR3 is CASSVLQGSGANVLTF. The CDR3 DNA reads as TGTGCCAGCAGTGTACTACAGGGGTCTGGGGCCAACGTCCTGACTTTC.

The CDR3 here is CASKGAPGSDEQFF. The CDR3 DNA is TGTGCCAGTAAAGGGGCCCCCGGCTCGGATGAGCAGTTCTTC. The chain recombines TRBV19 with TRBJ2-1; perhaps TRBD1 as D (5 bases). Trimming removed 7 bases from V and 8 bases from J, with 18 bases in between. CDR3 length: 14 residues. Germline CDR1 and CDR2: LNHDA and SQIVND (reference sequence). Drawing the rest from reference TRBV19 and TRBJ2-1, the complete variable domain is DGGITQSPKYLFRKEGQNVTLSCEQNLNHDAMYWYRQDPGQGLRLIYYSQIVNDFQKGDIAEGYSVSREKKESFPLTVTSAQKNPTAFYLCASKGAPGSDEQFFGPGTRLTVL.

Regarding this clone: The same CDR3 also results from other DNA sequences found in this sample. The rearrangement uses TRBV9 and TRBJ1-1; D is ambiguous. The germline CDR1 and CDR2 sequences are SGDLS and YYNGEE. Trimming left V 1 base short and J 2 bases short, with 6 bases between. The CDR3 is made up of 13 amino acids. CDR3 sequence (DNA): TGTGCCAGCAGCGTACAGGCTAACACTGAAGCTTTCTTT. As protein: CASSVQANTEAFF.